The sequence of this TCR beta chain was determined in a study of memory CD4+ T cells and cytomegalovirus serostatus. Study summary: Of the healthy Belgian adults, under 10 were CMV seropositive and 20 to 25 seronegative.

Study-wide results and limits: CD4+ memory repertoires contained about 40% of the 164 reported CMV TCRbeta sequences.

Trimming removed 0 bases from V and 7 bases from J, with 10 bases in between. Germline V gives CDR1 LNHNV, CDR2 YYDKDF (reference sequence). This CDR3 comprises 14 residues. The sort gate was single viable CD3+CD4+CD8-CD45RO+ cells for memory CD4+ T cells. Serum IgG to CMV pp150, pp28, p38 and p52 defined serostatus. Data came from immunoSEQ multiplex PCR; TCRdb stores just in-frame clones and leaves some out. The sample contains 70,000 to 90,000 clones, just under 80% of which appear only once. Worth noting for this clone: The antigen remains undetermined.

The chain combines TRBV15 with TRBJ1-5; D unresolved. The sequenced sample was memory CD4+ T cells from blood. This clonotype was sampled from an adult in good health and CMV-seropositive. The CDR3 spells CATSRDRVPQPQHF. The CDR3 bases are TGTGCCACCAGCAGAGATCGGGTTCCGCAGCCCCAGCATTTT.